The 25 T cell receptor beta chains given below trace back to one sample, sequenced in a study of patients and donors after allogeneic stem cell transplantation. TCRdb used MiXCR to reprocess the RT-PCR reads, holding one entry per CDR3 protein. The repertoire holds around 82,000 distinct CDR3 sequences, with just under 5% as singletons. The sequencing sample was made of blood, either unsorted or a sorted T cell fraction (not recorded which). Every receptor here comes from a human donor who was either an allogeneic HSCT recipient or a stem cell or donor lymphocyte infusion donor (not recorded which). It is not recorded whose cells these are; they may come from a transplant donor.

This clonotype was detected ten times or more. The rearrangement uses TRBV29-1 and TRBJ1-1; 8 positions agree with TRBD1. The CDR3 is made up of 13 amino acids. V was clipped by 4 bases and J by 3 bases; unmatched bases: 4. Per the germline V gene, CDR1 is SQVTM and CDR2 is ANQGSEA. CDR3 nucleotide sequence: TGCAGCGTTGCGACAGGGGCGGACACTGAAGCTTTCTTT. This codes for CSVATGADTEAFF.

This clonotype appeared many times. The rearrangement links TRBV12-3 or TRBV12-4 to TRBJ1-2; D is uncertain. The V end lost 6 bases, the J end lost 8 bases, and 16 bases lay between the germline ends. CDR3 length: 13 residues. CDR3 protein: CASSPSGSRGYTF. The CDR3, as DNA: TGTGCCAGCAGCCCGAGCGGGTCGAGGGGCTACACCTTC.

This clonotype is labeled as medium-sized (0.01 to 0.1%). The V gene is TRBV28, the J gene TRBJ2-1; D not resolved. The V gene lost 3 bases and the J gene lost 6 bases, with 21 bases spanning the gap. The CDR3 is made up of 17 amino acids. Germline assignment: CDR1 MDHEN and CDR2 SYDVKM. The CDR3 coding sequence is TGTGCCAGCAGTTTCTTTCTGCGGCGGAGAGAATCCAATGAGCAGTTCTTC. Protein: CASSFFLRRRESNEQFF.

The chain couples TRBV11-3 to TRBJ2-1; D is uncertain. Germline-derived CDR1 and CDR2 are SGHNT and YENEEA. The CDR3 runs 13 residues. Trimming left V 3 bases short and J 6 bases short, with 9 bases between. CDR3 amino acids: CASSLGFGNEQFF. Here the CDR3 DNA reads TGTGCCAGCAGCTTGGGGTTTGGCAATGAGCAGTTCTTC.

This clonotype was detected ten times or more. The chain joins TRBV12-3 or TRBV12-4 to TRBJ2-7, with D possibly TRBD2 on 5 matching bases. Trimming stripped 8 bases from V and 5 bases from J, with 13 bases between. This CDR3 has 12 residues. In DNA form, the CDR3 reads TGTGCCAGCGGGAGTAATCTGAACGAGCAGTACTTC. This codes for CASGSNLNEQYF.

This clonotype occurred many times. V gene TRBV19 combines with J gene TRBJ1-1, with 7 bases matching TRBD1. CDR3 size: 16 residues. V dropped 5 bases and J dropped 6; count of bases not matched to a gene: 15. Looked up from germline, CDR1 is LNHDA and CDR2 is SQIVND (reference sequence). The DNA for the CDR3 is TGTGCCAGTAGTTCCGGTGAACAGGGGCCTCTAGCTGAAGCTTTCTTT. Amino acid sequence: CASSSGEQGPLAEAFF. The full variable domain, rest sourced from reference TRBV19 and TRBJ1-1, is DGGITQSPKYLFRKEGQNVTLSCEQNLNHDAMYWYRQDPGQGLRLIYYSQIVNDFQKGDIAEGYSVSREKKESFPLTVTSAQKNPTAFYLCASSSGEQGPLAEAFFGQGTRLTVV.

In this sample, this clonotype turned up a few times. This chain's CDR3 is CASSLRLADTQYF. CDR3 nucleotide sequence: TGTGCCAGCAGCTTACGACTAGCGGATACGCAGTATTTT. V usage is TRBV2 and J usage is TRBJ2-3; 8 bases are shared with TRBD2. The CDR3 has 13 residues. The germline CDR1 and CDR2 sequences are SNHLY and FYNNEI. With V trimmed by 6 bases and J by 6 bases, 5 bases remained unmatched.

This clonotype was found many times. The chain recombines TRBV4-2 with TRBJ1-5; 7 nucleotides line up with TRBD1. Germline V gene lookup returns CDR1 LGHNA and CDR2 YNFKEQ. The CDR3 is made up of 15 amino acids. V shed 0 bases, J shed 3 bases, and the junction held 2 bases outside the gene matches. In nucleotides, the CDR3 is TGTGCCAGCAGCCAAGAGGGACAGTACAATCAGCCCCAGCATTTT. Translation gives CASSQEGQYNQPQHF.

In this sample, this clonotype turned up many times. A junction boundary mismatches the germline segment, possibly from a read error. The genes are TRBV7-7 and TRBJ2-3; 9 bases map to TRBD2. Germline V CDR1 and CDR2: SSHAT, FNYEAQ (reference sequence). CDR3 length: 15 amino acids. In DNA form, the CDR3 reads TGTGCTAGCAGCTTAGGGACTAGCCGCACAGATACGCAGTATTTT. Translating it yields CASSLGTSRTDTQYF.

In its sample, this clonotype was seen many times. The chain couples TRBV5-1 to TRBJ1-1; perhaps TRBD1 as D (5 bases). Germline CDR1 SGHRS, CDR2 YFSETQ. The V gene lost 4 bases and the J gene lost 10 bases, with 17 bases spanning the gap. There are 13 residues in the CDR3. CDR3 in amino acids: CASSRGSSGGAFF. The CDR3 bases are TGCGCCAGCAGCCGGGGAAGCTCGGGGGGAGCTTTCTTT.

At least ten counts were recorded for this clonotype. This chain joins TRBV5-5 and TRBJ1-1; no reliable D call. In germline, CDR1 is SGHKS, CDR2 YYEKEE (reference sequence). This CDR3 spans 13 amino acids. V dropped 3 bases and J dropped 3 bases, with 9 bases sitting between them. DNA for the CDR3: TGTGCCAGCAGCTGGTTTTTGGACACTGAAGCTTTCTTT. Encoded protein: CASSWFLDTEAFF.

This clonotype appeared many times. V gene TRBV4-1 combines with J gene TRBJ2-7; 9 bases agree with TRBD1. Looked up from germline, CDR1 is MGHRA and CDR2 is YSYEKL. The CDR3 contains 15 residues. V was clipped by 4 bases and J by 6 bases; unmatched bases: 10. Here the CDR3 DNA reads TGCGCCAGCAGCCCGTCAATGGGACAGGGAAGCGAGCAGTACTTC. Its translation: CASSPSMGQGSEQYF.

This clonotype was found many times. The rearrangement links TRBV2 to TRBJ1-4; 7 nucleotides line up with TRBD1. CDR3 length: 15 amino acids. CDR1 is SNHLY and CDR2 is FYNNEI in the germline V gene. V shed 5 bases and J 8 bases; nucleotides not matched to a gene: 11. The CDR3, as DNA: TGTGCCAGCAGTTTAGCCCGACAGGGCGACGAAAAACTGTTTTTT. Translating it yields CASSLARQGDEKLFF.

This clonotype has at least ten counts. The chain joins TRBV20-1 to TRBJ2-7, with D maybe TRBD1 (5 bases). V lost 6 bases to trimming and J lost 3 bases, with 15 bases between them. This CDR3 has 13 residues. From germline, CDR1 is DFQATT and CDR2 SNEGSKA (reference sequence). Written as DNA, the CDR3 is TGCAGTGCCTCCGCCAGGGCCCTCTACGAGCAGTACTTC. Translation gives CSASARALYEQYF.

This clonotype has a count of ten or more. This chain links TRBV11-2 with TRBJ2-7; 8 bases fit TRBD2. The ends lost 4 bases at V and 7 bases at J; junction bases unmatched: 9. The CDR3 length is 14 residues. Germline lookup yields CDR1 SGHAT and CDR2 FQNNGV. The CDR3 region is CASSSGLARLEQYF. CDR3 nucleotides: TGTGCCAGCAGCTCAGGACTAGCCCGGCTTGAGCAGTACTTC.

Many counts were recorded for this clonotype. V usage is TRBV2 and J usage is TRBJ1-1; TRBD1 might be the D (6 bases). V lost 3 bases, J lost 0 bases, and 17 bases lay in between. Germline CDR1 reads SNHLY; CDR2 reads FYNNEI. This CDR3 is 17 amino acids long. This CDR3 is CASSEAQGWYMNTEAFF. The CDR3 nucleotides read TGTGCCAGCAGTGAGGCGCAGGGGTGGTACATGAACACTGAAGCTTTCTTT.

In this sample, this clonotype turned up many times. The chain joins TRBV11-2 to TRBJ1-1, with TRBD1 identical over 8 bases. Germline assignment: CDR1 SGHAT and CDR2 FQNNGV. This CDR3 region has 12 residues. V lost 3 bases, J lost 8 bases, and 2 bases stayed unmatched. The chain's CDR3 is CASSFGDREAFF. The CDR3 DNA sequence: TGTGCCAGCAGCTTCGGGGACAGGGAAGCTTTCTTT.

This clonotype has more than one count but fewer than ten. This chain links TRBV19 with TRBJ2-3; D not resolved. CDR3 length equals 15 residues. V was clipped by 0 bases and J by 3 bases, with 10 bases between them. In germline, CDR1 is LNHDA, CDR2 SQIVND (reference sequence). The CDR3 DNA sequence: TGTGCCAGTAGTATAGACCCCGGCCTGACAGATACGCAGTATTTT. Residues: CASSIDPGLTDTQYF.

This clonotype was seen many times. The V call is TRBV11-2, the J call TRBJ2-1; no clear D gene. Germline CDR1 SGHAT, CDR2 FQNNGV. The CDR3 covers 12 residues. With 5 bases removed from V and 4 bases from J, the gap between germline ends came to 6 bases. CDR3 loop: CASSNPYNEQFF. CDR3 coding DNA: TGTGCCAGCAGCAACCCTTACAATGAGCAGTTCTTC.

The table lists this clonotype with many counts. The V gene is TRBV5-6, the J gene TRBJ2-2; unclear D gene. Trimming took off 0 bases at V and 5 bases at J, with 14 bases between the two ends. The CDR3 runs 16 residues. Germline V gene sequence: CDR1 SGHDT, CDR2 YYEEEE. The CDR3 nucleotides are TGTGCCAGCAGCTTGGGGAAGGCTTTTGTTACCGGGGAGCTGTTTTTT. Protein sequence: CASSLGKAFVTGELFF.

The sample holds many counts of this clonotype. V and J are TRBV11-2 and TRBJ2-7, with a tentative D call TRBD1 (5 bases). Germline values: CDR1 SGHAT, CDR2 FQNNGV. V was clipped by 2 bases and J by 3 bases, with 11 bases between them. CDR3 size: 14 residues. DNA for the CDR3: TGTGCCAGCAGCTTAAGCAGGGTTTACTACGAGCAGTACTTC. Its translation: CASSLSRVYYEQYF.

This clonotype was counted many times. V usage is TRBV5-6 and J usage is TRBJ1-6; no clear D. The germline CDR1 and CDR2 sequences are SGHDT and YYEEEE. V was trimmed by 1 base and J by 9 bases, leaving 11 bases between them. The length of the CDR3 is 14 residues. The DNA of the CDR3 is TGTGCCAGCAGCTTGCCTGGGGAGAGTTCACCCCTCCACTTT. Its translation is CASSLPGESSPLHF. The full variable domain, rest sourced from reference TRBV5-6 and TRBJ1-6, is DAGVTQSPTHLIKTRGQQVTLRCSPKSGHDTVSWYQQALGQGPQFIFQYYEEEERQRGNFPDRFSGHQFPNYSSELNVNALLLGDSALYLCASSLPGESSPLHFGNGTRLTVT.

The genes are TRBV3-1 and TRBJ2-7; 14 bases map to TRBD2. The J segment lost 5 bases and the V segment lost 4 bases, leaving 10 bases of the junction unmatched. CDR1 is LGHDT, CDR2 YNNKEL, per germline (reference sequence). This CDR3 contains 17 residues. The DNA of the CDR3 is TGTGCCAGCAGCCGCCGACCGACTAGCGGGAGGGTTAACGAGCAGTACTTC. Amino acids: CASSRRPTSGRVNEQYF.

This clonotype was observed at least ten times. The DNA for the CDR3 is TGTGCCAGCAGCCAAAGACAGGTTACCTATGGCTACACCTTC. It codes for CASSQRQVTYGYTF. The gene calls are TRBV16 and TRBJ1-2, with D perhaps matching TRBD1 (6 bases). V lost 2 bases and J lost 4, with 11 bases in between. The germline CDR1 and CDR2 sequences are KGHSY and FQNENV. The CDR3 totals 14 residues.

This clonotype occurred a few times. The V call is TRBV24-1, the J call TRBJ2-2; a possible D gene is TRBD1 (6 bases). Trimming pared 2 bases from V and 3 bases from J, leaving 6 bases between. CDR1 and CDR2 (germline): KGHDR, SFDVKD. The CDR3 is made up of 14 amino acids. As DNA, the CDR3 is TGTGCCACCAGTGATTACAGGGACACCGGGGAGCTGTTTTTT. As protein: CATSDYRDTGELFF.